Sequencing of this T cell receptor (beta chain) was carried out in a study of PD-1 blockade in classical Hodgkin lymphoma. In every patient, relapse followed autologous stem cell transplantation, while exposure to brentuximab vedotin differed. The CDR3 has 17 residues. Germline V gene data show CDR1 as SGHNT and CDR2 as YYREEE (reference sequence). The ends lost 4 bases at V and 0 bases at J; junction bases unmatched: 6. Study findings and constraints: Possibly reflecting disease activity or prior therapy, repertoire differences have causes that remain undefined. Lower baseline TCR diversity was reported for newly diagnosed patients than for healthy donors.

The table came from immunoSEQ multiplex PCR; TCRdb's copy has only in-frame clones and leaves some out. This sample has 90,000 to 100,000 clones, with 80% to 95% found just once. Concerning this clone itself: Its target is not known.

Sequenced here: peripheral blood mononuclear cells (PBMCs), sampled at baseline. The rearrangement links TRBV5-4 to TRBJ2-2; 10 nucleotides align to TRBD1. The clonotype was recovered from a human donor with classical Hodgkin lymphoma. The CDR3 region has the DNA TGTGCCAGCAGCCGGGACAGGGGACTTCCGAACACCGGGGAGCTGTTTTTT. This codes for CASSRDRGLPNTGELFF. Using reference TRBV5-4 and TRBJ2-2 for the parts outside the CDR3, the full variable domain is ETGVTQSPTHLIKTRGQQVTLRCSSQSGHNTVSWYQQALGQGPQFIFQYYREEENGRGNFPPRFSGLQFPNYSSELNVNALELDDSALYLCASSRDRGLPNTGELFFGEGSRLTVL.